Each of the 2 T cell receptor beta chains below was sequenced from the same sample in a study of OX40 agonist ivuxolimab in advanced cancers. Clones were read by immunoSEQ multiplex PCR, and TCRdb kept only the in-frame ones, dropping some. The table records approximately 84,000 clones, approximately 86% of them present only once. Sample: CD4+ or CD8+ T cells sorted from blood, taken in a trial of the OX40 agonist ivuxolimab. The receptor set was obtained from an adult with an advanced solid tumor such as melanoma, head and neck, liver or kidney cancer.

The V call is TRBV18, the J call TRBJ2-2; 10 bases are a match to TRBD2. Trimming cost V 3 bases and J 0 bases; bases outside gene matches: 1. Germline V gene lookup returns CDR1 KGHSH and CDR2 LQKENI. The CDR3 runs to 16 residues. CDR3 nucleotides: TGTGCCAGCTCACCCCTAGCGGGAGCGAACACCGGGGAGCTGTTTTTT. This sequence encodes CASSPLAGANTGELFF.

The chain carries TRBV6-5 and TRBJ2-3; D may be TRBD1 or TRBD2 (5 bases each). The germline V gene has CDR1 MNHEY and CDR2 SVGAGI. The ends were cut back, 4 bases at V and 1 base at J, with 15 bases in the middle. The CDR3 runs to 16 residues. Here the CDR3 reads CASSSSGGVGTDTQYF. The CDR3 DNA sequence: TGTGCCAGCAGTTCGTCTGGGGGAGTAGGCACAGATACGCAGTATTTT.